The clone carrying this T cell receptor beta chain was seen a single time. After removal of 5 bases from V and 3 bases from J, the junction contained 6 bases not matched to a gene. Germline V CDR1 and CDR2: MNHNY, SVGAGI (reference sequence). The CDR3 has 16 amino acids. The sample originates from a study of blood T cell repertoires in COVID-19. On the study more broadly: Samples of COVID-19 (acute and convalescent) were obtained from the United States, Italy and Spain. The analysed material was cDNA or gDNA that came from T cells, B-cell-depleted T cells, or PBMCs.

As handled by the study authors: Estimated nucleated cell counts came from reference gene primer amplification. The assay was immunoSEQ multiplex PCR, and TCRdb's table has in-frame clones only and misses some. V, J and clone size were drawn from that table, and D and trimming were deduced from the DNA. Among 180,000 or so clones listed, about 88% were seen once. Sequences were obtained from peripheral blood. The TCR was taken from a man between 18 and 35 years old with acute or convalescent COVID-19. The chain has TRBV6-6 and TRBJ2-5; TRBD2 agrees at 13 bases. In DNA, the CDR3 is TGTGCCAGCAGTAGAACTAGCGGGGGGGACGAAGAGACCCAGTACTTC. Translated, it gives CASSRTSGGDEETQYF.